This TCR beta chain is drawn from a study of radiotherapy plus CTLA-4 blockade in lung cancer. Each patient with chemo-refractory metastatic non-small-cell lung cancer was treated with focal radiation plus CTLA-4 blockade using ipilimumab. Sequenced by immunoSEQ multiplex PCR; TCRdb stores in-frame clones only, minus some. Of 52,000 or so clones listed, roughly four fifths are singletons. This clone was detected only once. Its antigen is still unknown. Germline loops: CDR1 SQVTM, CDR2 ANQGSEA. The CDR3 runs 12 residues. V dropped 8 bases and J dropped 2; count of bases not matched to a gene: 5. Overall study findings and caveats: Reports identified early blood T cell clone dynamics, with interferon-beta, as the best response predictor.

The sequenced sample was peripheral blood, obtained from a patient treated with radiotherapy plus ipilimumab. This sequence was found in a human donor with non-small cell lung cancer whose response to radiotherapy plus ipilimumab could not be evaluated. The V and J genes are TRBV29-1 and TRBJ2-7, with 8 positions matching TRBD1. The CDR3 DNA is TGCAGCATAGCGGACAGGGCCTACGAGCAGTACTTC. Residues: CSIADRAYEQYF.